This record looks at one TCR beta chain sequence and its context. Its specificity is not known. The CDR3 extends over 16 amino acids. The germline V gene encodes CDR1 SGHDN and CDR2 FVKESK. The V gene lost 2 bases and the J gene lost 1 base, with 14 bases spanning the gap. This sample is part of a study of T cells in localized non-small cell lung cancer. General study findings and limits: Higher blood T cell density tracked longer overall survival.

Using immunoSEQ multiplex PCR, the repertoire was profiled, and TCRdb retains in-frame clones only, with some absent. Found here are several thousand clones, 89% of them singletons; the top ten hold under 2.5%. The V and J genes are TRBV14 and TRBJ1-2; the D gene is possibly TRBD1 (5 bases). The receptor comes from a female donor of 60 years or more with stage II squamous cell lung carcinoma. Sequenced here: peripheral blood, sampled before any cancer treatment. CDR3 residues: CASSQISGRGNYGYTF. In DNA form, the CDR3 reads TGTGCCAGCAGCCAAATCTCGGGAAGGGGTAACTATGGCTACACCTTC.